These 19 T cell receptor beta chains originate from one sample sequenced in a study of spatial heterogeneity in lung cancer. Using its own MiXCR run on the 5' RACE reads, TCRdb lists one record per CDR3 protein. The data hold 20,000 to 30,000 distinct CDR3 sequences, with approximately 10% observed a single time. For these receptors, no antigen is known. Findings of the study overall: Mutation tallies in tumors tracked expanded intratumoral alpha and beta TCR counts.

Time point noted: sample taken at primary tumor resection. Sample: lung tumor tissue, taken at surgery. These receptors were collected from a male donor with early-stage non-small cell lung cancer.

The chain couples TRBV20-1 to TRBJ2-1; D tentatively reads TRBD1 or TRBD2 (6 bases each). The CDR3 extends over 16 amino acids. V shed 3 bases and J shed 1 base, with 16 bases lying between them. Germline CDR1 DFQATT, CDR2 SNEGSKA (reference sequence). CDR3 sequence (DNA): TGCAGTGCTAGTGCCGGGGGCGCGAGGTCCTACAATGAGCAGTTCTTC. It is translated as CSASAGGARSYNEQFF.

This clonotype occurred many times. Germline and junction disagree at one end, which may indicate a read error. This chain connects TRBV7-9 to TRBJ2-7, with 7 bases fitting TRBD2. The CDR3 has 12 residues. CDR1 SEHNR and CDR2 FQNEAQ come from the germline V gene (reference sequence). Written as DNA, the CDR3 is TGTGCCAGCAGCTTAGGCGGGGGTCCCGTAAGCTTC. Its protein is CASSLGGGPVSF.

Ten or more counts support this clonotype. The rearrangement uses TRBV20-1 and TRBJ1-1; D gene ambiguous. This CDR3 has 12 residues. Trimming removed 3 bases at V and 6 bases at J, with 11 bases between. In germline, CDR1 is DFQATT, CDR2 SNEGSKA (reference sequence). CDR3 region: CSASDREAEAFF. In DNA, the CDR3 is TGCAGTGCTAGTGATAGGGAAGCTGAAGCTTTCTTT.

This clonotype was seen a single time. The rearrangement joins TRBV7-9 to TRBJ2-2; TRBD2 agrees at 8 bases. The V and J ends lost 3 bases and 3 bases, in that order; junction bases with no gene match: 3. Germline assignment: CDR1 SEHNR and CDR2 FQNEAQ (reference sequence). CDR3 length: 15 amino acids. CDR3 nucleotide sequence: TGTGCCAGCAGCTTGGGACTAGTCGACACCGGGGAGCTGTTTTTT. Residues: CASSLGLVDTGELFF.

This clonotype was observed at least ten times. The chain recombines TRBV29-1 with TRBJ2-1; no reliable D call. CDR3 length equals 10 residues. Germline lookup yields CDR1 SQVTM and CDR2 ANQGSEA. Trimming took 6 bases from V and 8 from J, leaving 8 bases between them. CDR3 region: CSVLDHEQFF. The CDR3 DNA reads TGCAGCGTCTTAGATCATGAGCAGTTCTTC.

The table lists this clonotype with many counts. The V gene is TRBV28, the J gene TRBJ2-4; D might be TRBD1 (6 bases). V was cut by 4 bases and J by 1 base, with 23 bases left in between. CDR1 is MDHEN and CDR2 is SYDVKM in the germline V gene. This CDR3 is 19 amino acids long. As DNA, the CDR3 is TGTGCCAGCAGTTGGATCCGACAGGCCCGTCAAGGGGCCAAAAACATTCAGTACTTC. Encoded protein: CASSWIRQARQGAKNIQYF.

In this sample, this clonotype turned up a few times. The J gene is TRBJ2-7, the V gene TRBV18; 9 bases align to TRBD1. Trimming took 3 bases from V and 2 from J; bases not matched to a gene: 5. Germline-derived CDR1 and CDR2 are KGHSH and LQKENI. The CDR3 totals 15 residues. CDR3 amino acids: CASSPTGTGTYEQYF. CDR3 DNA sequence: TGTGCCAGCTCACCCACCGGGACAGGGACCTACGAGCAGTACTTC. The whole variable domain, filled in from reference TRBV18 and TRBJ2-7, reads NAGVMQNPRHLVRRRGQEARLRCSPMKGHSHVYWYRQLPEEGLKFMVYLQKENIIDESGMPKERFSAEFPKEGPSILRIQQVVRGDSAAYFCASSPTGTGTYEQYFGPGTRLTVT.

This clonotype was observed at least ten times. The chain recombines TRBV21-1 with TRBJ2-7; the table assigns TRBD1, which was not confirmed against the DNA. TRBV21-1 is a pseudogene locus. The CDR3 has 16 amino acids. The CDR3 region is CASSRSGTDRAYEQYF. The CDR3 DNA reads as TGTGCCAGCAGCAGGTCCGGGACAGATCGAGCCTACGAGCAGTACTTC.

This clonotype came up a few times. The chain carries TRBV18 and TRBJ1-6, with D possibly matching TRBD1 (6 bases). The germline V and J ends were trimmed by 6 bases and 6 bases, with 15 bases remaining between them. Looked up from germline, CDR1 is KGHSH and CDR2 is LQKENI. The CDR3 is made up of 15 amino acids. CDR3 nucleotide sequence: TGTGCCAGCTCGCTATCAGGGGCGATTAATTCACCCCTCCACTTT. Residues: CASSLSGAINSPLHF.

This clonotype was observed many times. This chain uses TRBV15 with TRBJ2-3, with 10 bases that match TRBD2. Germline assignment: CDR1 LNHNV and CDR2 YYDKDF (reference sequence). This CDR3 has 16 residues. The V and J ends lost 5 bases and 4 bases, in that order; junction bases with no gene match: 9. In DNA form, the CDR3 reads TGTGCCACCAGCCGCCCCGATAGCGGGAGGTCAGATACGCAGTATTTT. The encoded protein is CATSRPDSGRSDTQYF.

CDR3 protein: CASSLSSSHNEQFF. The CDR3, as DNA: TGCGCCAGCAGCTTGAGTAGCAGCCACAATGAGCAGTTCTTC. The chain links TRBV5-1 to TRBJ2-1; D uncertain. Germline values: CDR1 SGHRS, CDR2 YFSETQ. The CDR3 covers 14 residues. V dropped 1 base and J dropped 5 bases, with 10 bases sitting between them. The whole variable domain, remainder taken from reference TRBV5-1 and TRBJ2-1, is KAGVTQTPRYLIKTRGQQVTLSCSPISGHRSVSWYQQTPGQGLQFLFEYFSETQRNKGNFPGRFSGRQFSNSRSEMNVSTLELGDSALYLCASSLSSSHNEQFFGPGTRLTVL.

This clonotype was seen ten or more times. This CDR3 is CASSRWEGPNEKLFF. The CDR3 DNA sequence: TGTGCCAGCAGCCGCTGGGAGGGCCCGAATGAAAAACTGTTTTTT. The V gene is TRBV7-9, the J gene TRBJ1-4; D not certain. V dropped 5 bases and J dropped 5 bases, with 15 bases sitting between them. The CDR3 runs 15 residues. Germline CDR1 and CDR2: SEHNR and FQNEAQ (reference sequence).

The rearrangement uses TRBV5-1 and TRBJ2-5; TRBD1 matches at 10 bases. The germline gives CDR1 SGHRS, CDR2 YFSETQ. With 3 bases clipped from V and 2 bases from J, the junction kept 4 bases outside the gene matches. The CDR3 consists of 15 residues. The CDR3 region has the DNA TGCGCCAGCAGCTGGGGGACAGGGGCGCAAGAGACCCAGTACTTC. Protein sequence: CASSWGTGAQETQYF.

In its sample, this clonotype was seen many times. The chain joins TRBV12-3 or TRBV12-4 to TRBJ1-2; D gene uncertain. CDR3 length equals 12 residues. V lost 5 bases, J lost 8 bases, and 12 bases lay in between. For the CDR3, the DNA is TGTGCCAGCAGTACTTCCCCGGTGGGCTACACCTTC. Amino acids: CASSTSPVGYTF.

The chain combines TRBV10-1 with TRBJ2-5, with D perhaps matching TRBD1 or TRBD2 (5 bases each). The CDR3 runs to 13 residues. In germline, CDR1 is WNHNN, CDR2 SYGVQD (reference sequence). The ends were cut back, 2 bases at V and 5 bases at J, with 9 bases in the middle. The CDR3 protein is CASSEPGRETQYF. The CDR3 DNA follows: TGCGCCAGCAGTGAGCCGGGACGGGAGACCCAGTACTTC.

The chain employs TRBV7-2 and TRBJ2-5; tentatively, D is TRBD1 (6 bases). The CDR3 has 14 amino acids. Germline lookup yields CDR1 SGHTA and CDR2 FQGNSA. V lost 4 bases, J lost 5 bases, and 14 bases lay in between. The CDR3 DNA reads as TGTGCCAGCAGCTCCTCACAGGGACCGGAGACCCAGTACTTC. Translating it yields CASSSSQGPETQYF.

This clonotype was seen many times. The rearrangement uses TRBV20-1 and TRBJ1-2; D is ambiguous. The germline V gene encodes CDR1 DFQATT and CDR2 SNEGSKA (reference sequence). The V gene lost 1 base and the J gene lost 8 bases, with 20 bases spanning the gap. The CDR3 covers 15 residues. The CDR3 here is CSARVALPSSPGYTF. The CDR3, as DNA: TGCAGTGCTAGAGTCGCCTTACCATCTTCCCCGGGCTACACCTTC.

This clonotype was seen at least ten times. The chain employs TRBV3-1 and TRBJ1-2, with no clear D. The length of the CDR3 is 12 residues. Germline-derived CDR1 and CDR2 are LGHDT and YNNKEL (reference sequence). The ends were cut back, 3 bases at V and 8 bases at J, with 10 bases in the middle. CDR3 sequence: CASSHGPEGYTF. The CDR3 region has the DNA TGTGCCAGCAGCCACGGCCCGGAAGGCTACACCTTC.

CDR3 sequence: CATSDTGTSGSYEQYF. CDR3 nucleotide sequence: TGTGCCACCAGTGATACCGGGACTAGCGGCTCCTACGAGCAGTACTTC. The chain couples TRBV24-1 to TRBJ2-7; 11 nucleotides agree with TRBD2. CDR3 length: 16 amino acids. Germline loops: CDR1 KGHDR, CDR2 SFDVKD. Trimming took 3 bases from V and 0 from J; bases not matched to a gene: 3.